Below are 13 T cell receptor beta chains sequenced from a single sample in a study of cytomegalovirus exposure and HLA in healthy donors. The study ran its PCR with 60 Vbeta and 13 Jbeta primers. The repertoire was sequenced with immunoSEQ multiplex PCR; TCRdb's copy has only in-frame clones and lacks some. The sample lists under 90,000 clones, more than 60% occurring once. Material for sequencing was PBMCs. These receptors all stem from a man aged 35 to 55 in good health and CMV-seronegative.

The V and J genes are TRBV28 and TRBJ1-1; D not certain. This CDR3 region has 13 residues. The germline V and J ends were trimmed by 1 base and 2 bases, with 5 bases remaining between them. In germline, CDR1 is MDHEN, CDR2 SYDVKM. CDR3 in DNA: TGTGCCAGCAGTTTATCCCCAAACACTGAAGCTTTCTTT. It specifies CASSLSPNTEAFF.

The gene calls are TRBV5-3 and TRBJ1-4; 8 bases match TRBD1. TRBV5-3 is an open reading frame, and its role is uncertain. The CDR3 totals 17 residues. V lost 3 bases and J lost 6; bases outside the gene matches: 13. CDR3 amino acids: CARSSISYRGKHEKLFF. The CDR3 nucleotides are TGTGCCAGAAGCTCAATTTCATACAGGGGGAAACATGAAAAACTGTTTTTT.

In the case of this clone: Mismatch with germline at one junction end may stem from a read error. The rearrangement joins TRBV4-2 to TRBJ1-5, with 9 nucleotides matching TRBD1. This CDR3 region has 18 residues. Germline CDR1 LGHNA, CDR2 YNFKEQ. CDR3 nucleotide sequence: TGTGCCATCAGCCAAGATCGCGACAGGGGGGTTAGCAATCAGCCCCAGCATTTT. Translating it yields CAISQDRDRGVSNQPQHF.

V and J are TRBV12-5 and TRBJ1-2, with 7 positions matching TRBD1. Germline CDR1 and CDR2: LGHNT and FRNRAP. V gave up 5 bases and J gave up 6 bases; unmatched junction bases: 9. The CDR3 runs 14 residues. The CDR3: CASGTAGQSHGYTF. CDR3 nucleotides: TGTGCTAGTGGTACCGCGGGACAGTCTCATGGCTACACCTTC. The whole variable domain, remainder taken from reference TRBV12-5 and TRBJ1-2, is DARVTQTPRHKVTEMGQEVTMRCQPILGHNTVFWYRQTMMQGLELLAYFRNRAPLDDSGMPKDRFSAEMPDATLATLKIQPSEPRDSAVYFCASGTAGQSHGYTFGSGTRLTVV.

This chain links TRBV5-1 with TRBJ2-1, with TRBD1 matching over 9 bases. Trimming removed 1 base from V and 6 bases from J; junction bases left unmatched: 5. This CDR3 spans 15 amino acids. Germline V lookup: CDR1 SGHRS, CDR2 YFSETQ. CDR3 DNA: TGCGCCAGCAGCTTGATTGGGACAGGGCTCAATGAGCAGTTCTTC. Translation: CASSLIGTGLNEQFF.

This clone was picked up a small number of times. CDR3 loop: CASSSLDTQYF. CDR3 coding DNA: TGTGCCAGCAGTTCTCTAGATACGCAGTATTTT. The chain carries TRBV28 and TRBJ2-3, with D unresolved. Looked up from germline, CDR1 is MDHEN and CDR2 is SYDVKM. V lost 4 bases and J 5 bases, leaving 4 bases between the germline ends. The CDR3 consists of 11 residues.

J is TRBJ2-7 and V is TRBV2; possible D gene TRBD1, 5 bases. Germline assignment: CDR1 SNHLY and CDR2 FYNNEI. This CDR3 spans 14 amino acids. V was cut by 6 bases and J by 5 bases, with 17 bases left in between. DNA for the CDR3: TGTGCCAGCAGGGGGATACAGGTGGCCGACGAGCAGTACTTC. Translating it yields CASRGIQVADEQYF.

A few counts support this clone. The chain recombines TRBV5-6 with TRBJ1-4, with D unclear. The CDR3 length is 16 residues. V shed 0 bases and J shed 8 bases, with 17 bases lying between them. The germline V gene encodes CDR1 SGHDT and CDR2 YYEEEE. The CDR3 here is CASSLGEAAQPEKLFF. In DNA, the CDR3 is TGTGCCAGCAGCTTGGGGGAGGCAGCTCAACCCGAAAAACTGTTTTTT.

The V and J genes are TRBV5-1 and TRBJ1-1; D unclear. The germline gives CDR1 SGHRS, CDR2 YFSETQ. CDR3 length equals 13 residues. Trimming stripped 6 bases from V and 1 base from J, with 10 bases between. The DNA of the CDR3 is TGCGCCAGCACGCCGGAGGGGAACACTGAAGCTTTCTTT. This gives the protein CASTPEGNTEAFF. Full variable domain (missing parts from reference TRBV5-1 and TRBJ1-1): KAGVTQTPRYLIKTRGQQVTLSCSPISGHRSVSWYQQTPGQGLQFLFEYFSETQRNKGNFPGRFSGRQFSNSRSEMNVSTLELGDSALYLCASTPEGNTEAFFGQGTRLTVV.

Here the CDR3 reads CASSLLAWAGELFF. The DNA of the CDR3 is TGTGCCAGCAGTTTACTAGCGTGGGCCGGGGAGCTGTTTTTT. The chain recombines TRBV27 with TRBJ2-2, with D perhaps matching TRBD2 (6 bases). This CDR3 has 14 residues. Germline V CDR1 and CDR2: MNHEY, SMNVEV (reference sequence). V lost 2 bases, J lost 6 bases, and 10 bases lay in between.

V usage is TRBV6-1 and J usage is TRBJ2-3; possibly TRBD1 for D (6 bases). The CDR3 contains 15 residues. Trimming removed 4 bases from V and 2 bases from J, with 13 bases in between. The germline V gene encodes CDR1 MNHNS and CDR2 SASEGT. This chain's CDR3 is CASSVVTGFTDTQYF. The CDR3 DNA reads TGTGCCAGCAGTGTCGTAACAGGGTTCACAGATACGCAGTATTTT.

This chain connects TRBV5-1 to TRBJ1-4; D possibly corresponds to TRBD1 (6 bases). The CDR3 loop spans 14 amino acids. The V and J ends lost 2 bases and 4 bases respectively, with 9 bases between them. The germline V gene has CDR1 SGHRS and CDR2 YFSETQ. The CDR3 DNA sequence: TGCGCCAGCAGCTTCACAGGGAATAATGAAAAACTGTTTTTT. This translates into CASSFTGNNEKLFF.

The count of this clone is one. J is TRBJ2-3 and V is TRBV15, with D maybe TRBD2 (5 bases). The CDR3 is 14 residues long. The germline V and J ends were trimmed by 0 bases and 4 bases, with 8 bases remaining between them. Germline V lookup: CDR1 LNHNV, CDR2 YYDKDF (reference sequence). The CDR3 reads CATSREAGPDTQYF. CDR3 bases: TGTGCCACCAGCAGAGAGGCGGGCCCAGATACGCAGTATTTT.